This T cell receptor beta chain emerged from a study of blood T cells in healthy people across ages. For this clonotype: Its target is unknown. Germline is not matched at one junction end, which may reflect a read error.

Study results and caveats: Researchers report that TCR beta diversity correlated strongly with naive T cell percentage.

A second PCR of 7 to 11 cycles used a sample-barcoded 5' primer and a J-beta primer mix. Paired-end reads containing CDR3 totaled no fewer than 3 million for each sample. TCRdb re-called the 5' RACE reads with MiXCR, one entry per CDR3 protein. Here the sample spans some 1.1 million distinct CDR3 sequences, 30% to 40% being singletons. The CDR3 sequence is 13 residues long. Specimen: blood. This chain connects TRBV12-3 or TRBV12-4 to TRBJ1-2; maybe TRBD1 (5 bases). This TCR came from a man aged 18-30 years in good health. CDR3 nucleotides: TGTGCCAACAGTTTGGAGGGGAACTATGGCTACACCTTC. It translates to CANSLEGNYGYTF.